This T cell receptor beta chain was sequenced for a study of T cells after yellow fever vaccination. Study-level background: Low-cell-number fractions underwent preparation using SMART-Seq v4 Ultra Low Input. Overall study findings and caveats: Weaker, the secondary response had a peak occurring faster, on day 5 versus 15. Bulk-population clonotypes that are abundant could appear as contaminants in FACS-sorted repertoires.

As concerns this clonotype: What it binds is unknown.

V lost 3 bases and J lost 7, with 13 bases in between. Germline V gives CDR1 SQVTM, CDR2 ANQGSEA. This CDR3 comprises 13 residues. UMIs were added to TCR cDNA along with a universal primer site when it was made by 5'RACE template switching. TCRdb called the 5' RACE reads again in MiXCR, with one record for every CDR3 protein. This repertoire shows roughly 350,000 distinct CDR3 sequences, 4.1% found once; its top ten account for about 22%. The chain carries TRBV29-1 and TRBJ2-1; no clear D. The source was PBMCs, collected 5 days after the yellow fever booster vaccination. This TCR was recovered from a man in his late teens or twenties who received the YFV17D yellow fever vaccine. This CDR3 reads CSVEQQVSNEQFF. The CDR3 region has the DNA TGCAGCGTTGAGCAGCAGGTCTCTAATGAGCAGTTCTTC.